This entry concerns a single T cell receptor (beta chain). Antigen: not known. This entry is derived from a study of lymphopenia after photon versus proton radiotherapy. The CDR3 has 14 amino acids. J gave up 9 bases and V 4 bases, and 5 bases lay outside the gene matches. CDR1 and CDR2 (germline): MNHNY, SVGAGI (reference sequence). Repertoires were generated with immunoSEQ multiplex PCR, while TCRdb's copy carries only in-frame clones and drops some. The data show roughly 18,000 clones, 80% to 90% seen once. Whole-study findings and limits: After lymphocyte nadir, photon-treated repertoires showed oligoclonal expansion, especially CD8+ Temra. Authors raise, but do not show, better survival with proton therapy. Photon-treated patients lost naive T cells and TCR diversity; proton-treated stayed stable.

The rearrangement uses TRBV6-6 and TRBJ2-1; 11 bases line up with TRBD2. This receptor was identified in a man between 65 and 85 years old with pancreatic cancer. The input for sequencing was peripheral blood, taken from a patient treated with proton-based radiotherapy. CDR3 bases: TGTGCCAGCAGTTTCACTAGCGGGAGTACTGAGCAGTTCTTC. Protein sequence: CASSFTSGSTEQFF.